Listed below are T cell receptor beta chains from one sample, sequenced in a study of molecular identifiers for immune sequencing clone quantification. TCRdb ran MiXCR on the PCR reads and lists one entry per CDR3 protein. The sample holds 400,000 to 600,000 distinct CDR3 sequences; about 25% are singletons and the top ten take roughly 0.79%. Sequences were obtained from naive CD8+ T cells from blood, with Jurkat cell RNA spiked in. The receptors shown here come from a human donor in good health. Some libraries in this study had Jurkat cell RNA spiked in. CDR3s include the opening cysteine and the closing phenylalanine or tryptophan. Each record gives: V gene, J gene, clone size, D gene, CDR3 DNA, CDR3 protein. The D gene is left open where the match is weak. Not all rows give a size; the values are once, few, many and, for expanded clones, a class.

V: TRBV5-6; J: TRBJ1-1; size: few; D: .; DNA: TGTGCCAGCAGCTCTATTGGATTGGCGGCCACTGAAGCTTTCTTT; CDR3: CASSSIGLAATEAFF
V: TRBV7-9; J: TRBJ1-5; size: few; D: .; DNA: TGTGCCAGCAGCCCCCCTGCTAGTAGTACGCAGCATTTT; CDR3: CASSPPASSTQHF
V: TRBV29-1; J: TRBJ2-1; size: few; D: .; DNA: TGCAGCGTCGAGTGGGGGGATGATGAGCAGTTCTTC; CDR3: CSVEWGDDEQFF
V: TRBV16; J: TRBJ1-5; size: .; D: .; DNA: TGTGCCAGCAGCCAAGGACAGCCTAGCATTCAGCCCCAGCATTTT; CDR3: CASSQGQPSIQPQHF
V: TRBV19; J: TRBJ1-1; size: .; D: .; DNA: TGTGCCAGTAGTATAGGGGCCCTGGCTTTCTTT; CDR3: CASSIGALAFF
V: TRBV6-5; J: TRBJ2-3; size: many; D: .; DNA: TGTGCCAGCAGTTACGGGGGATCGGCAGATACGCAGTATTTT; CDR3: CASSYGGSADTQYF
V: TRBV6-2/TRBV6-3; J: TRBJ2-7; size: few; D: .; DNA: TGTGCCAGCCGGAACCGACAGCTTTACGAGCAGTACTTC; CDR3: CASRNRQLYEQYF
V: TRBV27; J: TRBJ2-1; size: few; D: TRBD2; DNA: TGTGCCAGCAGTTTATGGTCCGGGGGGGGCAATGAGCAGTTCTTC; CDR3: CASSLWSGGGNEQFF
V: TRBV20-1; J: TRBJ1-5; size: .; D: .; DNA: TGCAGTGCTAGAGAGGGCTTCAATAGCAATCAGCCCCAGCATTTT; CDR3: CSAREGFNSNQPQHF
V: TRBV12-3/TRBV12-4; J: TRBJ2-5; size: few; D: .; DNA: TGTGCCAGCAGTTCCGCTTGGCTTCAAGAGACCCAGTACTTC; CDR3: CASSSAWLQETQYF
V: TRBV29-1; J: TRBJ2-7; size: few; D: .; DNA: TGCAGCGTAGCTGACAGGCTGACCTCCTACGAGCAGTACTTC; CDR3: CSVADRLTSYEQYF
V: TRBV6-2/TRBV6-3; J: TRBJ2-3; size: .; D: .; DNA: TGTGCCAGCAGTTACCGAGGCAAACAGGGTAGGCCCGCCGATACGCAGTATTTT; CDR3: CASSYRGKQGRPADTQYF
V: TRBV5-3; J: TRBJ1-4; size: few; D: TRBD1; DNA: TGTGCCAGCAGCAGTACCGGGACAGCGGATGAAAAACTGTTTTTT; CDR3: CASSSTGTADEKLFF
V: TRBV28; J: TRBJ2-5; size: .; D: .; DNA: TGTGCCAGCGGCCAGGACAGAGCACAAGAGACCCAGTACTTC; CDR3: CASGQDRAQETQYF
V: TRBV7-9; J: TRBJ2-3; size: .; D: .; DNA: TGTGCCAGCAGCTTAGTTGTGGGCCCAGATACGCAGTATTTT; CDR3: CASSLVVGPDTQYF
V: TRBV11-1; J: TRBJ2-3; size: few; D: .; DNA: TGTGCCAGCAGCTTCCGGCTATACGGCACAGATACGCAGTATTTT; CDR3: CASSFRLYGTDTQYF
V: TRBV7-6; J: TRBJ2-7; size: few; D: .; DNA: TGTGCCAGCAGCTTAGCAGGCAGACAGCCCTACGAGCAGTACTTC; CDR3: CASSLAGRQPYEQYF
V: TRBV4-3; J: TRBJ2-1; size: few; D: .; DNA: TGCGCCAGCAGCCAAGATCTAAGACACAGCTCCTACAATGAGCAGTTCTTC; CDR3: CASSQDLRHSSYNEQFF
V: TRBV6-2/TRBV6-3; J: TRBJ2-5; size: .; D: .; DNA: TGTGTCAGCACTAGTCAAGAGACCCAGTACTTC; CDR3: CVSTSQETQYF
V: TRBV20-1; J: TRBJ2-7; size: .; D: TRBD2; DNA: TGCAGTGCTAGAATGGCGGGGGGACCCTACGAGCAGTACTTC; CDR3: CSARMAGGPYEQYF
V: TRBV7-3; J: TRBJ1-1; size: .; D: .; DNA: TGTGCCAGCAGCCCTGGGACGCCTGGGGGGACTGAAGCTTTCTTT; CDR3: CASSPGTPGGTEAFF
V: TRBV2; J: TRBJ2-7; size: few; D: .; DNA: TGTGCCAGCAGTGAAGCCCACTTGAGGGACGAGCAGTACTTC; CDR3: CASSEAHLRDEQYF
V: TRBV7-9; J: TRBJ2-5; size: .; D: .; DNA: TGTGCCAGCAGCTCCTTGGAGTGGAGGACTACAGAGCCCCAGTACTTC; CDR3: CASSSLEWRTTEPQYF
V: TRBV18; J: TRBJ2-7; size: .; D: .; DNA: TGTGCCAGCTCACCATCGCCTGAGTCCTCCTACGAGCAGTACTTC; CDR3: CASSPSPESSYEQYF
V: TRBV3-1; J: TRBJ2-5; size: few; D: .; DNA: TGTGCCAGCAGCCAAGGGGGCCGACTAGGAGGAGTTGAGACCCAGTACTTC; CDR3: CASSQGGRLGGVETQYF
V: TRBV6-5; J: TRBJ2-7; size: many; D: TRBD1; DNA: TGTGCCAGCAGTTCCCGGGACAGGGTCCACGAGCAGTACTTC; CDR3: CASSSRDRVHEQYF
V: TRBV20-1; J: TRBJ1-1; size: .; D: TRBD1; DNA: TGCAGTGCTGGAGGACAGGGGCCGAACACTGAAGCTTTCTTT; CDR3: CSAGGQGPNTEAFF
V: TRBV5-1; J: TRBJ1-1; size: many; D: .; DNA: TGCGCCAGCAGCTTCGGGCCCAAGAGCGACACTGAAGCTTTCTTT; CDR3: CASSFGPKSDTEAFF
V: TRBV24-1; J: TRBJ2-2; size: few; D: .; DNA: TGTGCCACCAGTGATTTGCTCACAAACACCGGGGAGCTGTTTTTT; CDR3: CATSDLLTNTGELFF
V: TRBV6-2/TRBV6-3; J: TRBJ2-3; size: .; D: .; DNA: TGTGCCAGCAGTGCACAAATCCCCGATACGCAGTATTTT; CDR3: CASSAQIPDTQYF
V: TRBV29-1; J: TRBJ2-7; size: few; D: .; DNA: TGCAGCGGTAGGATCTCCTACGAGCAGTACTTC; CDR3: CSGRISYEQYF
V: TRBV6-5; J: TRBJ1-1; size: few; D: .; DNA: TGTGCCAGCTCCCGGGCGAACACTGAAGCTTTCTTT; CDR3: CASSRANTEAFF
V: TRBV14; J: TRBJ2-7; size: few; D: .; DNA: TGTGCCAGCAGCTCGATCAAGACAGCCCCCTACGAGCAGTACTTC; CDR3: CASSSIKTAPYEQYF
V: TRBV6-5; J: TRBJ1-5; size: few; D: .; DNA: TGTGCCAGCAGTTTCGGGGTGGATCAGCCCCAGCATTTT; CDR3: CASSFGVDQPQHF
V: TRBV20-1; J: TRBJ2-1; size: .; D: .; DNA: TGCAACGTTATTCTGGGGAAGCAGTTCTTC; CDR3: CNVILGKQFF
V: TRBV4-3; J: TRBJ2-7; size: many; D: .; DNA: TGCGCCAGCAGCCAAGATCGGGGCAGATACTACGAGCAGTACTTC; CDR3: CASSQDRGRYYEQYF
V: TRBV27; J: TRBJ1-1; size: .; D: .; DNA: TGTGCCAGCAGTTGGACAGCGAGAAACACTGAAGCTTTCTTT; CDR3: CASSWTARNTEAFF
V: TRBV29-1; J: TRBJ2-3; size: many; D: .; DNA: TGCAGCGTCCCGGATACGCAGTATTTT; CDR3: CSVPDTQYF
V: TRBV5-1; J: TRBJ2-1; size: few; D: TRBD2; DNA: TGCGCCAGCAGCTATCTAGCGGGGGCTACCCTGGGCTACAATGAGCAGTTCTTC; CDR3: CASSYLAGATLGYNEQFF
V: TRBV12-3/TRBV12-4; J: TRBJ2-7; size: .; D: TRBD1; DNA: TGTGCCAGCAGCACCGGGACAGCTGCCTACGAGCAGTACTTC; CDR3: CASSTGTAAYEQYF
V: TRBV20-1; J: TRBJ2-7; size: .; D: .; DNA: TGCAGTGCTAGAGATGGCGCGGCAAGCTCCTACGAGCAGTACTTC; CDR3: CSARDGAASSYEQYF
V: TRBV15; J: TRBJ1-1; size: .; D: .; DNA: TGTGCCACCAGCAGAGACCGACAGTCGAACACTGAAGCTTTCTTT; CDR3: CATSRDRQSNTEAFF
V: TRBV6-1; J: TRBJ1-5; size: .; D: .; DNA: TGTGCCAGCAGTGAATTGTCACTTAGCAATCAGCCCCAGCATTTT; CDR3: CASSELSLSNQPQHF
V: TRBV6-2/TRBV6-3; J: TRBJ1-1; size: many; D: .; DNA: TGTGCCAGCAGTTACTCCCTGGCTGAAGCTTTCTTT; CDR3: CASSYSLAEAFF
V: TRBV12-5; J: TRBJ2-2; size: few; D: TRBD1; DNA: TGTGCTAGTGGTTTGACCCAGGGACAGGGTCTACCCGGGGAGCTGTTTTTT; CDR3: CASGLTQGQGLPGELFF
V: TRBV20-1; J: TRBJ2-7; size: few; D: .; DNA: TGCAGTGCTAGGGAAGAGAGTTACGAGCAGTACTTC; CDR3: CSAREESYEQYF